Presented here are 9 T cell receptor beta chains from one specimen sequenced in a study of cytomegalovirus exposure and HLA in healthy donors. PCR was performed using 60 Vbeta and 13 Jbeta primers. Clones were sequenced by immunoSEQ multiplex PCR, and TCRdb holds only the in-frame ones, with some missing. Of some 270,000 clones in the sample, approximately 91% were seen once. Sequences were obtained from PBMCs. Every receptor here comes from a girl aged 2-10 years in good health and CMV-seronegative.

V gene TRBV7-3 combines with J gene TRBJ2-5; TRBD2 matches at 9 bases. Germline trimming cut 1 base from V and 1 base from J; bases unmatched to any gene: 4. The CDR3 runs to 16 residues. Per the germline V gene, CDR1 is SGHTA and CDR2 is FQGTGA. CDR3 residues: CASSLSARGGQETQYF. The CDR3 nucleotides are TGTGCCAGCAGCTTAAGTGCGCGGGGGGGCCAAGAGACCCAGTACTTC.

The CDR3: CATSAGQLLYGYTF. The DNA of the CDR3 is TGTGCCACCAGTGCCGGACAGCTTCTCTATGGCTACACCTTC. This chain connects TRBV15 to TRBJ1-2, with a weak D call TRBD1 (6 bases). The CDR3 contains 14 residues. V lost 6 bases to trimming and J lost 4 bases, with 15 bases between them. Germline lookup yields CDR1 LNHNV and CDR2 YYDKDF (reference sequence).

The chain is built from TRBV11-2 and TRBJ1-1; D remains ambiguous. The CDR3 runs to 11 residues. Per germline, CDR1 SGHAT and CDR2 FQNNGV. Trimming removed 3 bases at V and 7 bases at J, with 6 bases between. This CDR3 is CASSFSIEAFF. The CDR3, as DNA: TGTGCCAGCAGCTTTTCAATTGAAGCTTTCTTT.

The J gene is TRBJ2-7, the V gene TRBV11-2; D call uncertain. There are 11 residues in the CDR3. Trimming shortened V by 4 bases and J by 7 bases, and 8 bases separated the two germline ends. In germline, CDR1 is SGHAT, CDR2 FQNNGV. In nucleotides, the CDR3 is TGTGCCAGCAGCTCCTCGTCGGAGCAGTACTTC. This gives the protein CASSSSSEQYF. The whole variable domain, filled in from reference TRBV11-2 and TRBJ2-7, reads EAGVAQSPRYKIIEKRQSVAFWCNPISGHATLYWYQQILGQGPKLLIQFQNNGVVDDSQLPKDRFSAERLKGVDSTLKIQPAKLEDSAVYLCASSSSSEQYFGPGTRLTVT.

This chain joins TRBV6-5 and TRBJ2-1; tentative D call: TRBD2 (7 bases). The germline V gene has CDR1 MNHEY and CDR2 SVGAGI. The CDR3 has 14 residues. Trimming stripped 2 bases from V and 5 bases from J, with 10 bases between. Here the CDR3 reads CASSYGRGNNEQFF. CDR3 coding DNA: TGTGCCAGCAGTTACGGGAGGGGGAACAATGAGCAGTTCTTC.

The chain combines TRBV5-1 with TRBJ2-7, with 9 bases identical to TRBD1. This CDR3 has 16 residues. J was trimmed by 4 bases and V by 5 bases; bases with no gene match: 13. Germline assignment: CDR1 SGHRS and CDR2 YFSETQ. CDR3 in amino acids: CASRDGQGIEGYEQYF. As DNA, the CDR3 is TGCGCCAGCAGGGACGGACAGGGGATCGAGGGTTACGAGCAGTACTTC. The whole variable domain, filled in from reference TRBV5-1 and TRBJ2-7, reads KAGVTQTPRYLIKTRGQQVTLSCSPISGHRSVSWYQQTPGQGLQFLFEYFSETQRNKGNFPGRFSGRQFSNSRSEMNVSTLELGDSALYLCASRDGQGIEGYEQYFGPGTRLTVT.

The rearrangement links TRBV5-6 to TRBJ1-2; D is uncertain. The CDR3 loop spans 14 amino acids. Germline V gives CDR1 SGHDT, CDR2 YYEEEE. The V gene lost 2 bases and the J gene lost 6 bases, with 14 bases spanning the gap. CDR3 in DNA: TGTGCCAGCAGCTTTGGTCGGGGAGGCCATGGCTACACCTTC. This codes for CASSFGRGGHGYTF.

The chain joins TRBV14 to TRBJ1-3, with D perhaps TRBD1 (5 bases). V shed 3 bases and J shed 3 bases, with 18 bases lying between them. Germline V CDR1 and CDR2: SGHDN, FVKESK. The length of the CDR3 is 17 residues. CDR3 nucleotides: TGTGCCAGCAGCCATATAGGGACTCTGGAGTATGGAAACACCATATATTTT. Translated: CASSHIGTLEYGNTIYF.

In its sample, this clone was seen once. The genes are TRBV5-1 and TRBJ2-1, with 9 bases aligning to TRBD2. Unmatched junction bases numbered 2, after V lost 4 bases and J lost 0 bases. This CDR3 spans 15 amino acids. Looked up from germline, CDR1 is SGHRS and CDR2 is YFSETQ. CDR3 DNA sequence: TGCGCCAGCAGCCGCGGGGGGGACTCCTACAATGAGCAGTTCTTC. Amino acids: CASSRGGDSYNEQFF.